Given below is one TCR beta chain in context. The antigen remains undetermined. This record comes from a study of cytomegalovirus exposure and HLA in healthy donors. Germline CDR1 and CDR2: SNHLY and FYNNEI. The CDR3 has 15 amino acids. Trimming cost V 4 bases and J 7 bases; bases outside gene matches: 9. The PCR used 60 Vbeta and 13 Jbeta primers. Generated by immunoSEQ multiplex PCR, the TCRdb table keeps only in-frame clones and is missing some. Altogether some 180,000 clones are present, 77% being singletons, with the ten largest covering about 4%. Whole-study findings and limits: Cytomegalovirus status, reportedly, was diagnosed with high specificity and sensitivity by the classifier. Most TCR sequences were seen very rarely across donors, but some public TCRs occurred in many. One cluster of highly shared sequence variants probably arose as a sequencing artifact.

The J gene is TRBJ1-5, the V gene TRBV2, with 8 positions matching TRBD1. Material: PBMCs. The receptor was derived from an older woman in good health and CMV-seropositive. The CDR3 DNA reads TGTGCCAGCAGTGGATATGGTCAGGGGGCACAGCCCCAGCATTTT. It yields the protein CASSGYGQGAQPQHF. Based on the CDR3 plus reference TRBV2 and TRBJ1-5, the full variable domain is EPEVTQTPSHQVTQMGQEVILRCVPISNHLYFYWYRQILGQKVEFLVSFYNNEISEKSEIFDDQFSVERPDGSNFTLKIRSTKLEDSAMYFCASSGYGQGAQPQHFGDGTRLSIL.